The 2 T cell receptor beta chains listed next were all sequenced from one sample in a study of blood T cell repertoires in COVID-19. Some clones are missing from TCRdb's copy, which holds only in-frame ones; the method was immunoSEQ multiplex PCR. The sample lists about 260,000 clones, around 83% occurring once. The sample was peripheral blood. The receptors were gathered from a woman in her thirties or forties who had recovered from COVID-19.

The rearrangement joins TRBV2 to TRBJ2-7, with 8 bases identical to TRBD1. CDR3 size: 13 residues. Looked up from germline, CDR1 is SNHLY and CDR2 is FYNNEI. The junction had 6 bases not matched to a gene; V was cut back by 8 bases and J by 3 bases. Written as DNA, the CDR3 is TGTGCCAGCGGGCGGGACAGGAGCTACGAGCAGTACTTC. It specifies CASGRDRSYEQYF.

This chain connects TRBV7-2 to TRBJ1-1; D not certain. The CDR3 extends over 14 amino acids. V shed 2 bases and J shed 1 base, with 8 bases lying between them. From germline, CDR1 is SGHTA and CDR2 FQGNSA. CDR3: CASSLYGENTEAFF. Written as DNA, the CDR3 is TGTGCCAGCAGCTTATACGGTGAGAACACTGAAGCTTTCTTT.